This TCR beta chain was retrieved from a study of T cell responses to AZD1222 COVID-19 vaccine. This table comes from immunoSEQ multiplex PCR, and its TCRdb copy is limited to in-frame clones, with some not included. The sample includes 85,000 to 110,000 clones, roughly 88% of them seen just once. Study-wide results and limits: Repertoires were obtained only post-peak T cell response.

Germline lookup yields CDR1 MNHEY and CDR2 SVGAGI. V lost 0 bases, J lost 8 bases, and 16 bases lay in between. The CDR3 has 16 residues. About this clone: Its specificity is unknown.

The specimen was peripheral blood, collected on day 0 of AZD1222 vaccination. The chain carries TRBV6-5 and TRBJ1-4; D possibly corresponds to TRBD1 (6 bases). This receptor was taken from an adult in good health. The DNA for the CDR3 is TGTGCCAGCAGTTACTCGGCCCCGACAGGACCCGAAAAACTGTTTTTT. This sequence encodes CASSYSAPTGPEKLFF.